Listed here are 32 T cell receptor beta chains from one sample, sequenced in a study of cytomegalovirus exposure and HLA in healthy donors. Amplification used 60 Vbeta primers and 13 Jbeta primers. Using immunoSEQ multiplex PCR, the repertoire was profiled, and TCRdb retains in-frame clones only, with some absent. Of approximately 130,000 clones listed, around four fifths are singletons. The sample consisted of PBMCs. These receptors all stem from a man in his forties or fifties in good health and CMV-seronegative.

The rearrangement joins TRBV4-3 to TRBJ2-7, with TRBD2 identical over 8 bases. Germline V lookup: CDR1 LGHNA, CDR2 YSLEER. Trimming took 0 bases from V and 2 from J; bases not matched to a gene: 3. CDR3 length equals 15 residues. The CDR3, as DNA: TGCGCCAGCAGCCAAGAAGGGCGGGGGGCCTACGAGCAGTACTTC. Protein sequence: CASSQEGRGAYEQYF.

The chain links TRBV6-4 to TRBJ1-2; D unresolved. From germline, CDR1 is MRHNA and CDR2 SNTAGT. The CDR3 is made up of 13 amino acids. Trimming removed 3 bases from V and 7 bases from J, with 12 bases in between. CDR3 sequence reads: CASSDLGGSGYTF. CDR3 nucleotide sequence: TGTGCCAGCAGTGATCTGGGCGGGAGTGGCTACACCTTC.

The rearrangement links TRBV10-2 to TRBJ1-5, with 9 bases identical to TRBD1. The length of the CDR3 is 16 residues. Germline V CDR1 and CDR2: WSHSY, SAAADI. Losses at the gene ends were 3 bases for V and 5 bases for J; bases not matched to a gene: 8. In DNA form, the CDR3 reads TGCGCCAGCAGTGACCCAGACAGGGGGAGTTATCAGCCCCAGCATTTT. It is translated as CASSDPDRGSYQPQHF.

This sequence joins TRBV29-1 and TRBJ1-2; weak D call: TRBD1 (5 bases). The V end was cut by 3 bases, the J end by 5 bases, with 13 bases between. CDR3 length: 13 residues. Germline V gives CDR1 SQVTM, CDR2 ANQGSEA. CDR3 amino acids: CSVDVDGQYGYTF. The CDR3, as DNA: TGCAGCGTTGACGTGGACGGACAATATGGCTACACCTTC.

The chain employs TRBV28 and TRBJ1-1; TRBD1 is a possible D gene (6 bases). Germline V CDR1 and CDR2: MDHEN, SYDVKM. The V and J ends lost 6 bases and 6 bases respectively, with 11 bases between them. The CDR3 extends over 12 amino acids. The CDR3 reads CASRASGAEAFF. CDR3 DNA sequence: TGTGCCAGCAGGGCTTCAGGGGCTGAAGCTTTCTTT.

This rearrangement joins TRBV10-1 to TRBJ2-5, with D hard to call. The CDR3 runs 14 residues. Trimming removed 4 bases from V and 4 bases from J, with 13 bases in between. The germline V gene encodes CDR1 WNHNN and CDR2 SYGVQD (reference sequence). This chain's CDR3 is CASSGAQARETQYF. DNA for the CDR3: TGCGCCAGCAGTGGGGCCCAGGCCCGAGAGACCCAGTACTTC.

In DNA, the CDR3 is TGTGCCAGCAGCTTAGTCTCCCAGGGATTGACCCAGTACTTC. This translates into CASSLVSQGLTQYF. This chain connects TRBV7-2 to TRBJ2-5, with TRBD1 as a possible D gene (5 bases). Deletions cut 1 base from V and 7 bases from J, with 13 bases between. Per the germline V gene, CDR1 is SGHTA and CDR2 is FQGNSA. The CDR3 has 14 residues. Filled out from reference TRBV7-2 and TRBJ2-5, the complete variable domain reads GAGVSQSPSNKVTEKGKDVELRCDPISGHTALYWYRQSLGQGLEFLIYFQGNSAPDKSGLPSDRFSAERTGGSVSTLTIQRTQQEDSAVYLCASSLVSQGLTQYFGPGTRLLVL.

The chain uses TRBV7-8 and TRBJ1-5, with 7 nucleotides matching TRBD1. The junction had 3 bases not matched to a gene; V was cut back by 4 bases and J by 0 bases. This CDR3 region has 15 residues. Germline CDR1 SGHVS, CDR2 FQNEAQ. CDR3 sequence: CASSSGQNSNQPQHF. DNA for the CDR3: TGTGCCAGCAGCTCGGGACAGAATAGCAATCAGCCCCAGCATTTT.

This clone was seen a few times. This sequence joins TRBV9 and TRBJ2-5; maybe TRBD2 (5 bases). The CDR3 has 14 residues. Trimming stripped 2 bases from V and 1 base from J, with 9 bases between. Germline V gene data show CDR1 as SGDLS and CDR2 as YYNGEE. CDR3 in amino acids: CASSVGGPQETQYF. The CDR3 nucleotides are TGTGCCAGCAGCGTCGGCGGGCCCCAAGAGACCCAGTACTTC.

The chain links TRBV28 to TRBJ2-3; possibly TRBD2 for D (6 bases). With 0 bases removed from V and 4 bases from J, the gap between germline ends came to 11 bases. The V gene's germline CDR1 is MDHEN and CDR2 SYDVKM. This CDR3 is built from 15 residues. The CDR3 nucleotides read TGTGCCAGCAGTTTATGGGGGGGACCAGCAGATACGCAGTATTTT. This translates into CASSLWGGPADTQYF.

This chain uses TRBV28 with TRBJ1-5; TRBD1 is a possible D gene (6 bases). Trimming stripped 6 bases from V and 7 bases from J, with 16 bases between. The CDR3 contains 14 residues. The V gene's germline CDR1 is MDHEN and CDR2 SYDVKM. This CDR3 is CASSHDRQDQPQHF. The CDR3 DNA reads TGTGCCAGCAGCCACGACAGACAGGACCAGCCCCAGCATTTT.

The chain combines TRBV7-2 with TRBJ2-7; 10 bases line up with TRBD2. V lost 1 base to trimming and J lost 0 bases; unmatched junction nucleotides: 6. Germline V gene lookup returns CDR1 SGHTA and CDR2 FQGNSA. The CDR3 totals 17 residues. The CDR3 loop reads CASSLGGTSAYSYEQYF. The CDR3 coding sequence is TGTGCCAGCAGCTTAGGGGGGACTAGCGCTTACTCCTACGAGCAGTACTTC.

V and J are TRBV18 and TRBJ2-7; perhaps TRBD1 as D (6 bases). V was shortened by 3 bases and J by 3 bases, with 18 bases between the two germline ends. The CDR3 has 16 residues. The germline V gene encodes CDR1 KGHSH and CDR2 LQKENI. The CDR3 DNA reads as TGTGCCAGCTCACCGGAGGCGGCAGGGGTAAGCTACGAGCAGTACTTC. Translating gives CASSPEAAGVSYEQYF.

The CDR3 coding sequence is TGTGCCAGCAGCTCCGGACAGGGGGGGATTGAAAAACTGTTTTTT. It encodes CASSSGQGGIEKLFF. The V and J genes are TRBV9 and TRBJ1-4, with 10 nucleotides matching TRBD1. The CDR3 is 15 residues long. V shed 4 bases, J shed 7 bases, and the junction held 7 bases outside the gene matches. From germline, CDR1 is SGDLS and CDR2 YYNGEE.

V gene TRBV2 combines with J gene TRBJ1-5; D is perhaps TRBD1 (5 bases). Germline V gives CDR1 SNHLY, CDR2 FYNNEI. The germline V and J ends were trimmed by 4 bases and 7 bases, with 14 bases remaining between them. The CDR3 spans 14 residues. The CDR3 DNA follows: TGTGCCAGCAGTGGACAGTGGGGTGGACAGCCCCAGCATTTT. Translation: CASSGQWGGQPQHF.

V is TRBV7-2 and J is TRBJ2-1, with unresolved D. Looked up from germline, CDR1 is SGHTA and CDR2 is FQGNSA. This CDR3 is built from 12 residues. Between the trimmed V and J ends, which lost 5 bases and 10 bases, there was a span of 12 bases. CDR3 protein: CASSKPLLEQFF. CDR3 bases: TGTGCCAGCAGCAAACCCTTACTGGAGCAGTTCTTC.

The V call is TRBV2, the J call TRBJ2-7; 10 bases align to TRBD2. Germline V gene lookup returns CDR1 SNHLY and CDR2 FYNNEI. Trimming cost V 5 bases and J 3 bases; bases outside gene matches: 4. This CDR3 region has 14 residues. CDR3 coding DNA: TGTGCCAGCAGTTCTAGCGGGAGAAGCTACGAGCAGTACTTC. Residues: CASSSSGRSYEQYF. The complete variable domain, with remaining parts taken from reference TRBV2 and TRBJ2-7, reads EPEVTQTPSHQVTQMGQEVILRCVPISNHLYFYWYRQILGQKVEFLVSFYNNEISEKSEIFDDQFSVERPDGSNFTLKIRSTKLEDSAMYFCASSSSGRSYEQYFGPGTRLTVT.

This chain joins TRBV6-5 and TRBJ1-4; perhaps TRBD1 as D (6 bases). This CDR3 is built from 12 residues. Germline lookup yields CDR1 MNHEY and CDR2 SVGAGI. V was trimmed by 5 bases and J by 10 bases, leaving 11 bases between them. The DNA of the CDR3 is TGTGCCAGCAGTACAATGGACAGAAAACTGTTTTTT. Protein product: CASSTMDRKLFF.

Concerning this clone: The sample holds other DNA sequences that translate to the same CDR3. This sequence joins TRBV5-4 and TRBJ1-1, with a possible D match to TRBD1 (6 bases). The V end lost 3 bases, the J end lost 0 bases, and 12 bases lay between the germline ends. This CDR3 is built from 15 residues. Germline CDR1 is SGHNT and CDR2 is YYREEE (reference sequence). In DNA, the CDR3 is TGTGCCAGCAGCTCCCCTGGACAGTTGAACACTGAAGCTTTCTTT. Protein product: CASSSPGQLNTEAFF.

The chain has TRBV18 and TRBJ1-3, with TRBD1 matching over 9 bases. J was trimmed by 4 bases and V by 3 bases; bases with no gene match: 4. Germline CDR1 and CDR2: KGHSH and LQKENI. CDR3 length: 15 residues. CDR3 loop: CASSPDRGSGNTIYF. The CDR3 DNA sequence: TGTGCCAGCTCACCGGACAGGGGATCGGGAAACACCATATATTTT.

The chain couples TRBV4-1 to TRBJ2-3; TRBD2 matches 7 bases. Germline V gives CDR1 MGHRA, CDR2 YSYEKL. J gave up 0 bases and V 1 base, and 7 bases lay outside the gene matches. There are 17 residues in the CDR3. The CDR3 sequence: CASSQGRFSGSTDTQYF. CDR3 in DNA: TGCGCCAGCAGCCAAGGAAGGTTTAGCGGGAGCACAGATACGCAGTATTTT.

The J gene is TRBJ1-1, the V gene TRBV7-2, with D tentatively TRBD1 (6 bases). V was pared by 5 bases and J by 0 bases, with 10 bases between. The germline V gene encodes CDR1 SGHTA and CDR2 FQGNSA. CDR3 length: 14 residues. CDR3 region: CASSLGQMNTEAFF. CDR3 DNA: TGTGCCAGCAGCCTTGGACAGATGAACACTGAAGCTTTCTTT.

The chain links TRBV7-9 to TRBJ2-2, with a tentative D call TRBD1 (5 bases). Trimming took off 2 bases at V and 4 bases at J, with 14 bases between the two ends. CDR1 is SEHNR, CDR2 FQNEAQ, per germline (reference sequence). The CDR3 has 16 amino acids. In DNA form, the CDR3 reads TGTGCCAGCAGCTTACGGTCAGGGCCCGGCACCGGGGAGCTGTTTTTT. It encodes CASSLRSGPGTGELFF.

The count of this clone is one. The chain carries TRBV5-6 and TRBJ2-7, with D possibly TRBD2 on 6 matching bases. V dropped 3 bases and J dropped 6 bases, with 19 bases sitting between them. The CDR3 covers 15 residues. Germline CDR1 is SGHDT and CDR2 is YYEEEE. The CDR3 DNA reads TGTGCCAGCAGCTGGGGGGTTGTGAAGGCGTTCGAGCAGTACTTC. Translated, it gives CASSWGVVKAFEQYF.

CDR3 in amino acids: CASSSNQGTNEKLFF. In nucleotides, the CDR3 is TGTGCCAGCAGCTCAAACCAGGGCACTAATGAAAAACTGTTTTTT. The chain couples TRBV11-2 to TRBJ1-4, with D perhaps TRBD1 (5 bases). Germline V gene sequence: CDR1 SGHAT, CDR2 FQNNGV. The CDR3 consists of 15 residues. V was clipped by 4 bases and J by 2 bases, with 11 bases between them.

The V gene is TRBV5-1, the J gene TRBJ2-1; D is uncertain. Trimming removed 0 bases at V and 9 bases at J, with 13 bases between. This CDR3 has 14 amino acids. From germline, CDR1 is SGHRS and CDR2 YFSETQ. CDR3 coding DNA: TGCGCCAGCAGCTTGGCCGATGGTTTCAGTGAGCAGTTCTTC. Its translation is CASSLADGFSEQFF.

The rearrangement uses TRBV27 and TRBJ2-2, with D tentatively TRBD1 (6 bases). There are 12 residues in the CDR3. V gave up 3 bases and J gave up 11 bases, with 10 bases separating them. Germline V CDR1 and CDR2: MNHEY, SMNVEV (reference sequence). This CDR3 is CASSLTGPELFF. The CDR3 DNA sequence: TGTGCCAGCAGTTTGACAGGACCCGAGCTGTTTTTT.

V usage is TRBV19 and J usage is TRBJ2-7, with D perhaps TRBD2 (5 bases). Germline CDR1 reads LNHDA; CDR2 reads SQIVND (reference sequence). The CDR3 is 15 residues long. V was trimmed by 3 bases and J by 0 bases, leaving 12 bases between them. CDR3 sequence: CASSIAGESSYEQYF. The CDR3 DNA reads TGTGCCAGTAGTATTGCCGGGGAAAGCTCCTACGAGCAGTACTTC.

The J gene is TRBJ1-1, the V gene TRBV6-5; 9 bases are a match to TRBD1. V lost 6 bases to trimming and J lost 5 bases; unmatched junction nucleotides: 7. This CDR3 comprises 14 residues. Germline V gene lookup returns CDR1 MNHEY and CDR2 SVGAGI. The CDR3 DNA follows: TGTGCCAGCAGGGGGGACAGGGTGGATACTGAAGCTTTCTTT. Translation gives CASRGDRVDTEAFF.

J is TRBJ2-7 and V is TRBV7-9; 7 nucleotides align to TRBD1. The J segment lost 3 bases and the V segment lost 5 bases, leaving 10 bases of the junction unmatched. The CDR3 has 15 amino acids. Per germline, CDR1 SEHNR and CDR2 FQNEAQ (reference sequence). Written as DNA, the CDR3 is TGTGCCAGCAGCCCTGACAGGGTACGCGGCTACGAGCAGTACTTC. Amino acid sequence: CASSPDRVRGYEQYF.

The rearrangement links TRBV19 to TRBJ2-1; D perhaps matches TRBD1 (5 bases). Deletions cut 5 bases from V and 6 bases from J, with 17 bases between. The CDR3 is 15 residues long. Germline assignment: CDR1 LNHDA and CDR2 SQIVND (reference sequence). CDR3 amino acids: CASSGATAPSNEQFF. The CDR3 DNA reads TGTGCCAGTAGTGGAGCGACAGCGCCCTCCAATGAGCAGTTCTTC.

V and J are TRBV19 and TRBJ2-5, with D possibly TRBD2 on 6 matching bases. Germline lookup yields CDR1 LNHDA and CDR2 SQIVND (reference sequence). The V end was cut by 3 bases, the J end by 5 bases, with 13 bases between. The CDR3 runs to 14 residues. The DNA for the CDR3 is TGTGCCAGTAGTATTAACGCAGGGAGGGAGACCCAGTACTTC. Amino acid sequence: CASSINAGRETQYF.